The 26 T cell receptor beta chains reported below all come from one sample, sequenced in a study of CD8+CD57+ T cells in acquired aplastic anemia. The template for TCR beta VDJ and CDR3 sequence profiling was genomic DNA. One entry per CDR3 protein results from TCRdb running MiXCR on the reads. The sample consists of hundreds of thousands of distinct CDR3 sequences, around 68% of them appearing once. The source material was sorted CD4+, CD8+, or CD8+CD57+ T cells (not recorded which) from PBMCs. Receptor source: a human donor in good health, serving as a control.

This chain links TRBV9 with TRBJ2-2, with a possible D match to TRBD2 (6 bases). CDR1 and CDR2 (germline): SGDLS, YYNGEE. This CDR3 is built from 11 residues. Trimming cost V 4 bases and J 17 bases, with 15 bases left between them. Here the CDR3 reads CASSFSGEVFF. For the CDR3, the DNA is TGTGCCAGCAGCTTTTCGGGGGAGGTCTTTTTT.

As for this clonotype: The conserved closing phenylalanine or tryptophan is absent in this CDR3, likely reflecting a read error. The limits of the CDR3 on the DNA are not certain, so only TCRdb's listed CDR3 is given. The chain carries TRBV7-6 and TRBJ1-5; TRBD1 is the table's D call, not checked against the DNA. Inclusive of both ends, the CDR3 amounts to 13 amino acids. Germline V gives CDR1 SGHVS, CDR2 FNYEAQ. The CDR3 protein is CASSWGQGARYGY.

This clonotype was detected ten times or more. This chain connects TRBV12-3 or TRBV12-4 to TRBJ2-1, with 12 bases lining up with TRBD2. V gave up 5 bases and J gave up 2 bases; unmatched junction bases: 7. This CDR3 is 17 amino acids long. The CDR3 region is CASSRGLAGLPYNEQFF. The CDR3 coding sequence is TGTGCCAGCAGTCGCGGACTAGCGGGACTCCCCTACAATGAGCAGTTCTTC.

This clonotype was seen more than once but under ten times. This chain connects TRBV10-3 to TRBJ2-7; D remains ambiguous. Germline CDR1 and CDR2: ENHRY and SYGVKD. Trimming removed 1 base from V and 7 bases from J, with 8 bases in between. This CDR3 has 12 amino acids. The CDR3, as DNA: TGTGCCATCAGTGAGTATCTAGGGGAGCAGTACTTC. It is translated as CAISEYLGEQYF.

As for this clonotype: One end of the junction is discordant with germline, which a read error may explain. The rearrangement uses TRBV7-2 and TRBJ2-3, with D possibly TRBD1 on 6 matching bases. The CDR3 runs 18 residues. Looked up from germline, CDR1 is SGHTA and CDR2 is FQGNSA. The CDR3 region is CATSLSPGLGASTDTQYF. The CDR3 nucleotides are TGTGCCACCAGCTTAAGCCCAGGACTGGGGGCCAGTACAGATACGCAGTATTTT.

A remark on this clonotype: The CDR3 ends on some other residue instead of the conserved phenylalanine or tryptophan, so this is likely a read error. The DNA is omitted, as the CDR3 cannot be located on it reliably, and the CDR3 follows TCRdb's listing. This chain links TRBV7-2 with TRBJ2-7; the table assigns TRBD1, which was not confirmed against the DNA. The CDR3 region is 12 residues in length, termini included. Germline V gives CDR1 SGHTA, CDR2 FQGNSA. The CDR3 loop is CASHSGVYEQYY.

V is TRBV7-2 and J is TRBJ2-7; no clear D. The CDR3 is 15 amino acids. V was cut by 5 bases and J by 11 bases, with 25 bases left in between. Germline loops: CDR1 SGHTA, CDR2 FQGNSA. Here the CDR3 reads CASSPQNVKAIFEYF. The DNA for the CDR3 is TGTGCCAGCAGCCCGCAGAACGTTAAGGCTATCTTTGAGTACTTC.

In the case of this clonotype: At one of its ends the junction is not consistent with the germline gene, which may arise from a read error. The chain employs TRBV7-9 and TRBJ1-5; D is undetermined. In germline, CDR1 is SEHNR, CDR2 FQNEAQ (reference sequence). The CDR3 length is 12 residues. CDR3: CASSVGMQHQHF. The CDR3 DNA follows: TGTGCCAGCAGTGTAGGCATGCAGCACCAGCATTTT. Full variable domain (outside the CDR3, taken from reference TRBV7-9 and TRBJ1-5): DTGVSQNPRHKITKRGQNVTFRCDPISEHNRLYWYRQTLGQGPEFLTYFQNEAQLEKSRLLSDRFSAERPKGSFSTLEIQRTEQGDSAMYLCASSVGMQHQHFGDGTRLSIL.

This clonotype was detected ten times or more. The chain uses TRBV20-1 and TRBJ1-3; D not certain. In germline, CDR1 is DFQATT, CDR2 SNEGSKA (reference sequence). The CDR3 runs 14 residues. Trimming took 5 bases from V and 0 from J, leaving 11 bases between them. The CDR3 here is CSALFSDSGNTIYF. CDR3 DNA: TGCAGTGCTCTCTTCAGCGACTCTGGAAACACCATATATTTT.

This clonotype was picked up many times. The rearrangement uses TRBV9 and TRBJ2-1; possible D gene TRBD2, 6 bases. Trimming took off 0 bases at V and 5 bases at J, with 9 bases between the two ends. The germline V gene encodes CDR1 SGDLS and CDR2 YYNGEE. The CDR3 extends over 14 amino acids. The DNA for the CDR3 is TGTGCCAGCAGCGTAGGGACTACCCACAATGAGCAGTTCTTC. Amino acids: CASSVGTTHNEQFF.

On this clonotype itself: It may be a read error: a sequence one base away is much more abundant. The rearrangement links TRBV6-1 to TRBJ1-4, with a possible D match to TRBD1 (5 bases). The length of the CDR3 is 12 residues. Germline CDR1 is MNHNS and CDR2 is SASEGT. The CDR3, as DNA: TGTGCCAGCAGTGACAGACAGTCAGGTAAGCTTTTT. It encodes CASSDRQSGKLF.

This clonotype came up a few times. The rearrangement joins TRBV20-1 to TRBJ1-6; no clear D. This CDR3 region has 16 residues. The germline V gene has CDR1 DFQATT and CDR2 SNEGSKA (reference sequence). Trimming removed 2 bases from V and 0 bases from J, with 11 bases in between. The CDR3 here is CSARTLWDSYNSPLHF. The CDR3 DNA reads TGCAGTGCTAGAACCCTCTGGGACTCCTATAATTCACCCCTCCACTTT.

The rearrangement uses TRBV15 and TRBJ1-5, with a possible D match to TRBD1 (6 bases). V was cut by 0 bases and J by 4 bases, with 22 bases left in between. Germline lookup yields CDR1 LNHNV and CDR2 YYDKDF (reference sequence). The CDR3 extends over 19 amino acids. The CDR3 spells CATSREGGAGPTLNQPQHF. The CDR3 region has the DNA TGTGCCACCAGCAGAGAAGGGGGAGCAGGGCCTACCCTAAATCAGCCCCAGCATTTT.

The chain is built from TRBV11-2 and TRBJ2-1, with 7 bases identical to TRBD2. The CDR3 consists of 14 residues. V was pared by 3 bases and J by 7 bases, with 6 bases of the junction left unmatched. Germline CDR1 is SGHAT and CDR2 is FQNNGV. CDR3 nucleotide sequence: TGTGCCAGCAGCTTCGGGGGGTCATCTAATGAGCAGTTCTTC. It specifies CASSFGGSSNEQFF.

V and J are TRBV20-1 and TRBJ2-7; D might be TRBD2 (6 bases). The V gene lost 5 bases and the J gene lost 5 bases, with 22 bases spanning the gap. The CDR3 is 15 amino acids. The V gene's germline CDR1 is DFQATT and CDR2 SNEGSKA (reference sequence). CDR3 sequence (DNA): TGCAGTGCTGGAAGGGCCGGAGGGCGCCATCACGAGCAGTACTTC. It codes for CSAGRAGGRHHEQYF.

About this clonotype itself: The CDR3 end shows no conserved phenylalanine or tryptophan, and so a read error is likely. The DNA is left out, because the CDR3 cannot be placed on it with certainty; the CDR3 is given as TCRdb lists it. The J gene is TRBJ1-1, the V gene TRBV7-2. A total of 13 residues make up the CDR3, ends included. Germline V lookup: CDR1 SGHTA, CDR2 FQGNSA. CDR3 residues: CASRPRANGEDTE.

This chain uses TRBV10-1 with TRBJ1-3; D is undetermined. In germline, CDR1 is WNHNN, CDR2 SYGVQD (reference sequence). V was clipped by 2 bases and J by 0 bases, with 2 bases between them. The CDR3 contains 13 residues. CDR3 protein: CASSEISGNTIYF. DNA for the CDR3: TGCGCCAGCAGTGAGATCTCTGGAAACACCATATATTTT.

This clonotype was observed at least ten times. This rearrangement joins TRBV6-5 to TRBJ2-1, with 11 bases fitting TRBD1. Germline CDR1 reads MNHEY; CDR2 reads SVGAGI. V was clipped by 6 bases and J by 10 bases; unmatched bases: 11. This CDR3 comprises 15 residues. The CDR3 nucleotides are TGTGCCAGCAGGAGATGGGGACAGGGGGTGTTAGAGCAGTTCTTC. Protein: CASRRWGQGVLEQFF.

The chain joins TRBV29-1 to TRBJ1-1; the D gene is possibly TRBD1 (5 bases). The V and J ends lost 4 bases and 11 bases respectively, with 11 bases between them. Germline V CDR1 and CDR2: SQVTM, ANQGSEA. CDR3 length equals 10 residues. The CDR3 nucleotides read TGCAGCGTTGGGGGGGTTAGCGCTTTCTTT. It is translated as CSVGGVSAFF.

This clonotype was counted only a few times. Just one base apart from a much larger clone, this may be a read error. This chain connects TRBV3-1 to TRBJ2-5; D assignment may be TRBD1 or TRBD2 (6 bases each). The CDR3 totals 14 residues. Trimming left V 4 bases short and J 3 bases short, with 12 bases between. In germline, CDR1 is LGHDT, CDR2 YNNKEL (reference sequence). CDR3 bases: TGTGCCAGCAGCCTGGGGGGCTGGGAAGAGACCCAGTACTTC. Amino acids: CASSLGGWEETQYF.

Here the CDR3 reads CSATGSAYYEQYF. CDR3 in DNA: TGCAGTGCCACTGGGAGCGCTTACTATGAGCAGTACTTC. The V call is TRBV20-1, the J call TRBJ2-7; D is perhaps TRBD2 (5 bases). Per germline, CDR1 DFQATT and CDR2 SNEGSKA (reference sequence). This CDR3 spans 13 amino acids. Trimming took off 6 bases at V and 7 bases at J, with 19 bases between the two ends.

This clonotype came up once. V usage is TRBV19 and J usage is TRBJ1-2; D is unresolved. The CDR3 has 15 residues. Between the trimmed V and J ends, which lost 7 bases and 2 bases, there was a span of 17 bases. Germline-derived CDR1 and CDR2 are LNHDA and SQIVND (reference sequence). CDR3 amino acids: CASTSVGGLNYGYTF. In nucleotides, the CDR3 is TGTGCCAGTACCTCCGTGGGCGGATTAAACTATGGCTACACCTTC.

V is TRBV29-1 and J is TRBJ2-3, with D perhaps TRBD2 (7 bases). This CDR3 has 13 amino acids. The germline V and J ends were trimmed by 8 bases and 3 bases, with 15 bases remaining between them. CDR1 is SQVTM, CDR2 ANQGSEA, per germline. The CDR3 loop reads CSIKGGRTDTQYF. Here the CDR3 DNA reads TGCAGCATTAAGGGGGGGAGGACAGATACGCAGTATTTT.

V gene TRBV20-1 combines with J gene TRBJ1-4; D possibly corresponds to TRBD1 (6 bases). The CDR3 has 14 residues. Deletions cut 5 bases from V and 8 bases from J, with 18 bases between. The germline CDR1 and CDR2 sequences are DFQATT and SNEGSKA (reference sequence). The CDR3 nucleotides read TGCAGTGCTCCGGGGAGGGGACAAATCGAAAAACTGTTTTTT. This translates into CSAPGRGQIEKLFF.

J is TRBJ1-2 and V is TRBV5-1, with a tentative D call TRBD1 (5 bases). Germline V gene lookup returns CDR1 SGHRS and CDR2 YFSETQ. Trimming stripped 0 bases from V and 4 bases from J, with 13 bases between. The CDR3 totals 15 residues. The CDR3 sequence: CASSLEGLAAYGYTF. CDR3 sequence (DNA): TGCGCCAGCAGCTTGGAGGGACTAGCCGCCTATGGCTACACCTTC.

In this sample, this clonotype turned up many times. The rearrangement links TRBV5-1 to TRBJ1-1, with unresolved D. The CDR3 extends over 13 amino acids. Looked up from germline, CDR1 is SGHRS and CDR2 is YFSETQ. Trimming pared 1 base from V and 3 bases from J, leaving 7 bases between. CDR3: CASSLRVDTEAFF. In DNA, the CDR3 is TGCGCCAGCAGCTTGAGGGTGGACACTGAAGCTTTCTTT.